Described below is a single T cell receptor beta chain sequence and its context. Antigen specificity is unknown. The entry originates in a study of PD-1 blockade in classical Hodgkin lymphoma. As for the study in general: Nivolumab dosed at 3 mg/kg went to patients intravenously every 2 weeks. Overall study findings and caveats: The study found complete responders had baseline diversity similar to newly diagnosed patients. A significant rise in TCR diversity by C4D1 was seen for CD4+ but not CD8+ cells.

Time point meaning: cycle 4 day 1 (C4D1), after 6 weeks of nivolumab. Relapse was seen in all patients after autologous stem cell transplantation, and brentuximab vedotin exposure was variable. Negative magnetic selection isolated CD4+ T cells from thawed PBMCs. Only in-frame clones appear in the TCRdb table, and some are missing; sequencing was by immunoSEQ multiplex PCR. The sample shows fewer than 35,000 clones, approximately 90% of them seen only once. This clonotype was sampled from a human donor with classical Hodgkin lymphoma. Sequenced here: CD4+ T cells from blood, sampled before the fourth cycle of nivolumab.

This CDR3 reads CASRAAGQASYEQYF. In nucleotides, the CDR3 is TGTGCCAGCAGGGCAGCGGGGCAGGCGTCCTACGAGCAGTACTTC. The chain recombines TRBV27 with TRBJ2-7; 7 bases agree with TRBD2. Trimming cost V 6 bases and J 1 base; bases outside gene matches: 9. This CDR3 contains 15 residues. Per the germline V gene, CDR1 is MNHEY and CDR2 is SMNVEV (reference sequence).